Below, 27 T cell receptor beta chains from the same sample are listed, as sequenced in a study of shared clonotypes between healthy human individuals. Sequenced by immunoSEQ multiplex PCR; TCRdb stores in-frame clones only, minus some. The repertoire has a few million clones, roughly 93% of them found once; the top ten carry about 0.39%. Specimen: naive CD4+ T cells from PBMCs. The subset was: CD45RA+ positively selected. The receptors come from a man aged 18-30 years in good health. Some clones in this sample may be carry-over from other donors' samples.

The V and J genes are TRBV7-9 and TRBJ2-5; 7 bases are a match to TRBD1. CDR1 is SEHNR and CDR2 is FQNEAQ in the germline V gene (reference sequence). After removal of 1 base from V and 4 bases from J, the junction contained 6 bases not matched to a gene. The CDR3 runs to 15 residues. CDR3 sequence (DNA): TGTGCCAGCAGCTTAGGCGGCCCAGGGGGAGAGACCCAGTACTTC. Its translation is CASSLGGPGGETQYF.

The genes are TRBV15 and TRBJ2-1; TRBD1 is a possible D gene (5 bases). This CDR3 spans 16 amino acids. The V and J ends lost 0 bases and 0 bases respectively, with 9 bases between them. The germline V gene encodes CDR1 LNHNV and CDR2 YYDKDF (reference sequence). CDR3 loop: CATSRDAGNSYNEQFF. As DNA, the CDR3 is TGTGCCACCAGCAGAGATGCAGGGAACTCCTACAATGAGCAGTTCTTC.

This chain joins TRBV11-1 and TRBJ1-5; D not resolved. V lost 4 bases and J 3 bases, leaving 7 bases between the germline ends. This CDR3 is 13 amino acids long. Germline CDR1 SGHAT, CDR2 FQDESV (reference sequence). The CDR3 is CASSSTINQPQHF. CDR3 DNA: TGTGCCAGCAGCTCGACAATCAATCAGCCCCAGCATTTT.

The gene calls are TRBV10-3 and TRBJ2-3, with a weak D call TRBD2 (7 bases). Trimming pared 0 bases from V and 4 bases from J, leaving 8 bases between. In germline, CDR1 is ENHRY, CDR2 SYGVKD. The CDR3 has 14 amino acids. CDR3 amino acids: CAISESGGADTQYF. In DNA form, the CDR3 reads TGTGCCATCAGTGAGTCAGGGGGGGCAGATACGCAGTATTTT.

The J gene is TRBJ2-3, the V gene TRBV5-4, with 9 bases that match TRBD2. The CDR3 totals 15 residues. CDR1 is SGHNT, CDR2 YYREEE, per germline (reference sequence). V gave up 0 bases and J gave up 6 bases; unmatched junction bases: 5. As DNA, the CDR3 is TGTGCCAGCAGCTTGGAGGCTAGCGGGATGGATACGCAGTATTTT. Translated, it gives CASSLEASGMDTQYF.

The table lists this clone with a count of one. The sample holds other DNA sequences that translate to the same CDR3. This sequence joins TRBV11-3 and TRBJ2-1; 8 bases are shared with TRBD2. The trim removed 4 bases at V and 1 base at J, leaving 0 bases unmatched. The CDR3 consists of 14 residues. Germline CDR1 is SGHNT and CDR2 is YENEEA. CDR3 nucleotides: TGTGCCAGCAGCTCGGGGGGGTCCTACAATGAGCAGTTCTTC. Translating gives CASSSGGSYNEQFF.

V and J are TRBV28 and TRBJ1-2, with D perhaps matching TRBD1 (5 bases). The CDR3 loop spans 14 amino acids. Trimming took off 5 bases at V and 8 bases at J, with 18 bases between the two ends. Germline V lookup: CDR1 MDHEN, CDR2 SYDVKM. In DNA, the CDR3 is TGTGCCAGCAGTACCTCCCTTCAGGGCTGGGGCTACACCTTC. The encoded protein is CASSTSLQGWGYTF.

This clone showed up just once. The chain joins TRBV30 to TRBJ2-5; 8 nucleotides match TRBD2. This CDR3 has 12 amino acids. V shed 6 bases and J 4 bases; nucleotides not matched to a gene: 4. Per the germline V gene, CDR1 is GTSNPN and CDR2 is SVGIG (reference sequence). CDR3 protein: CACGRAAETQYF. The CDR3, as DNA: TGTGCCTGCGGGAGGGCCGCAGAGACCCAGTACTTC. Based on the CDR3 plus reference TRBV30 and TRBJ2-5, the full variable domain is SQTIHQWPATLVQPVGSPLSLECTVEGTSNPNLYWYRQAAGRGLQLLFYSVGIGQISSEVPQNLSASRPQDRQFILSSKKLLLSDSGFYLCACGRAAETQYFGPGTRLLVL.

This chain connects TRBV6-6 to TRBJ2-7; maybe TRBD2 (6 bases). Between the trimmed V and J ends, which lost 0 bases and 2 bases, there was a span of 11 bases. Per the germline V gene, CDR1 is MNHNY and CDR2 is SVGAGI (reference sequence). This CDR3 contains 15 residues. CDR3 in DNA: TGTGCCAGCAGTTACTCCGGGGGAATGGCCTACGAGCAGTACTTC. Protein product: CASSYSGGMAYEQYF.

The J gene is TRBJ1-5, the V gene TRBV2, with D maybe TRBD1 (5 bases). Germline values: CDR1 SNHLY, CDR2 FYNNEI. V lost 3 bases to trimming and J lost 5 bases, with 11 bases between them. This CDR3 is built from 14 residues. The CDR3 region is CASSDRTQDQPQHF. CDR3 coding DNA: TGTGCCAGCAGTGACAGGACACAAGATCAGCCCCAGCATTTT.

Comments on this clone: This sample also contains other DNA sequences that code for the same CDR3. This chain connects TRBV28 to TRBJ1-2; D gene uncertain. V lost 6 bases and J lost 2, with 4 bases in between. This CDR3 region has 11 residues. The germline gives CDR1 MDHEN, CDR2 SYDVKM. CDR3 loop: CASRENYGYTF. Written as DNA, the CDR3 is TGTGCCAGCAGGGAGAACTATGGCTACACCTTC.

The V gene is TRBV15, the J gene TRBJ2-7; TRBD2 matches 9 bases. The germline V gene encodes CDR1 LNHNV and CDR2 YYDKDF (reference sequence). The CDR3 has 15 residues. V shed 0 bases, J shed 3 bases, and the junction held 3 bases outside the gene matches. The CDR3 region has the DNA TGTGCCACCAGCAGAGATCTAGCGGGAATCTACGAGCAGTACTTC. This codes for CATSRDLAGIYEQYF.

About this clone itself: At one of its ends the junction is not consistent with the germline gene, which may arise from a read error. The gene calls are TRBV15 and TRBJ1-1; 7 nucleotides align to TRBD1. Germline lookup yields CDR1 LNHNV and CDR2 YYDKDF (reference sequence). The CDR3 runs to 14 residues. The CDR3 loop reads CATRRAGGSTEAFF. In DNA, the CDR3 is TGTGCCACCAGGAGAGCAGGGGGAAGTACTGAAGCTTTCTTT.

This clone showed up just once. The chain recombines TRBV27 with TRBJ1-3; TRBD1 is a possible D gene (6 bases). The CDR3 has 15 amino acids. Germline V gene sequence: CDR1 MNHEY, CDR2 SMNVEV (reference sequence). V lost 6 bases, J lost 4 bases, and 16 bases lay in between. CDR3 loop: CASRVNRVKGNTIYF. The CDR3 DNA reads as TGTGCCAGCAGGGTGAACAGGGTTAAAGGAAACACCATATATTTT.

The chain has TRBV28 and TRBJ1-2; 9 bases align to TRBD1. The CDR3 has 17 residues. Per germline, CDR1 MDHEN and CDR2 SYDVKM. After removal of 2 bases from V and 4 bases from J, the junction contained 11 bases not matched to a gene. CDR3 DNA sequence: TGTGCCAGCAGTTTAGGAACAGGGGGCGCGGGGAGCTATGGCTACACCTTC. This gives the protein CASSLGTGGAGSYGYTF.

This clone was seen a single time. CDR3 sequence: CASSRGGPSYEQYF. CDR3 sequence (DNA): TGTGCCAGCAGCCGAGGTGGACCCTCCTACGAGCAGTACTTC. The chain combines TRBV9 with TRBJ2-7, with D unclear. The germline CDR1 and CDR2 sequences are SGDLS and YYNGEE. Deletions cut 4 bases from V and 0 bases from J, with 11 bases between. CDR3 size: 14 residues. Drawing the rest from reference TRBV9 and TRBJ2-7, the complete variable domain is DSGVTQTPKHLITATGQRVTLRCSPRSGDLSVYWYQQSLDQGLQFLIQYYNGEERAKGNILERFSAQQFPDLHSELNLSSLELGDSALYFCASSRGGPSYEQYFGPGTRLTVT.

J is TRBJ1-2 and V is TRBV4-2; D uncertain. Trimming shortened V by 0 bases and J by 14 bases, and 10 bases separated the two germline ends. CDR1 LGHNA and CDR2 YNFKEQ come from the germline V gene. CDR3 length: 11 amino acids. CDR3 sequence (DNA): TGTGCCAGCAGCCAAGAGAGTAGGGTGACCTTC. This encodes CASSQESRVTF.

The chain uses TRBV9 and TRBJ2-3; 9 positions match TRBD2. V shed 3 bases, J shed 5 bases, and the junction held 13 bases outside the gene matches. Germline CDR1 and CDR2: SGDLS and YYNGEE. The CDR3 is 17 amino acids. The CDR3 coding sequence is TGTGCCAGCAGCGCTACACCGGCGCGGGAGGGTTTAGATACGCAGTATTTT. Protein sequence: CASSATPAREGLDTQYF.

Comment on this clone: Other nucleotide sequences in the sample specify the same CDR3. Written as DNA, the CDR3 is TGTGCCAGCAGCGGGACAGCGAACACTGAAGCTTTCTTT. Translating it yields CASSGTANTEAFF. The V call is TRBV7-2, the J call TRBJ1-1; TRBD1 agrees at 7 bases. The germline CDR1 and CDR2 sequences are SGHTA and FQGNSA. CDR3 length: 13 residues. The junction had 1 base not matched to a gene; V was cut back by 5 bases and J by 1 base. Full variable domain (rest looked up from reference TRBV7-2 and TRBJ1-1): GAGVSQSPSNKVTEKGKDVELRCDPISGHTALYWYRQSLGQGLEFLIYFQGNSAPDKSGLPSDRFSAERTGGSVSTLTIQRTQQEDSAVYLCASSGTANTEAFFGQGTRLTVV.

The CDR3: CASSQEGLLHQPQHF. In DNA form, the CDR3 reads TGTGCCAGCAGCCAAGAGGGCCTATTACATCAGCCCCAGCATTTT. The rearrangement joins TRBV4-2 to TRBJ1-5; no firm D call. Germline loops: CDR1 LGHNA, CDR2 YNFKEQ. This CDR3 spans 15 amino acids. V lost 0 bases, J lost 5 bases, and 11 bases lay in between.

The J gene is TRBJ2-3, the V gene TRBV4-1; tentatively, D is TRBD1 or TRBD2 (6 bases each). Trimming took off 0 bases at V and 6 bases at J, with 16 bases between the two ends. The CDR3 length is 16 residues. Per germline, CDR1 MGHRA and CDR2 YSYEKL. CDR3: CASSQDFWGAGDTQYF. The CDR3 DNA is TGCGCCAGCAGCCAAGACTTCTGGGGGGCGGGGGATACGCAGTATTTT.

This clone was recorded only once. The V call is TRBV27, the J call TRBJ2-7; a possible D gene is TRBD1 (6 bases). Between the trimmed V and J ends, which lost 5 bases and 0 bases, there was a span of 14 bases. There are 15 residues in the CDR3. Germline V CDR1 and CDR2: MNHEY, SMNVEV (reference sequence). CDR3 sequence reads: CASSTGQRSSYEQYF. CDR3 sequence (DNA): TGTGCCAGCAGTACAGGGCAAAGGAGCTCCTACGAGCAGTACTTC.

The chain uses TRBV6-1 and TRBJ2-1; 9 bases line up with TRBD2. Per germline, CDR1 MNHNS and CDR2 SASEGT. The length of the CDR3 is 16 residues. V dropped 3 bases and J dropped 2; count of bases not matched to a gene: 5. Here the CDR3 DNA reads TGTGCCAGCAGTGATTCGACTAGCGGAGCCTACAATGAGCAGTTCTTC. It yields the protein CASSDSTSGAYNEQFF.

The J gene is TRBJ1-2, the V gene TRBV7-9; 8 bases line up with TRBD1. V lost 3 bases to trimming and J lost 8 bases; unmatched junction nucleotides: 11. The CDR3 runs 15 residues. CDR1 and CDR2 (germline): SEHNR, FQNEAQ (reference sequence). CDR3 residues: CASSLTGARPLGYTF. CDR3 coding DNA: TGTGCCAGCAGCTTGACAGGGGCGCGCCCTTTGGGCTACACCTTC.

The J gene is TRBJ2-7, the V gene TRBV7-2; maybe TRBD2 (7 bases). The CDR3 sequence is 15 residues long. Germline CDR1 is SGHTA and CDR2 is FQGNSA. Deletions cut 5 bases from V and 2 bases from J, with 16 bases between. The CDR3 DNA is TGTGCCAGCAGCCACTGGGGGGGCCCAACCTACGAGCAGTACTTC. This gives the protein CASSHWGGPTYEQYF.

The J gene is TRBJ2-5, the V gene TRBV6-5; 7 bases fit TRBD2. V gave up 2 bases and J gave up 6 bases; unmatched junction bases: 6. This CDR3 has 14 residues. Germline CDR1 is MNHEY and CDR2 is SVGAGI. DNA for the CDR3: TGTGCCAGCAGTTACGCTCGGGGGGAAAAGACCCAGTACTTC. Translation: CASSYARGEKTQYF.

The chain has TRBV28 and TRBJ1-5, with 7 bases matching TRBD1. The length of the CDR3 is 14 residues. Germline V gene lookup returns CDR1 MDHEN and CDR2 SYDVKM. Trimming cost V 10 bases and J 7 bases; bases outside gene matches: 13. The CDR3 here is CATTGQTISQPQHF. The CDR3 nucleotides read TGTGCCACGACGGGACAGACGATAAGCCAGCCCCAGCATTTT.